The rows below give T cell receptor beta chains drawn from one sample of a study of blood T cell repertoires in COVID-19. Assay used: immunoSEQ multiplex PCR; TCRdb lists only in-frame clones, some missing. The sample yields roughly 200,000 clones, 83% seen once. The sequenced sample consisted of PBMCs or T cells enriched from blood (not recorded which). Receptors were obtained from a woman aged 50 to 60 who had been exposed to COVID-19. Each CDR3 is given with its conserved first and last residue. The order of the fields is clone size, D gene, V gene, J gene, CDR3 DNA, CDR3 protein. A D gene is named only where the DNA matches it firmly. Size is omitted from some rows. Given values are once, few, many or a class for expanded clones.

size: -
D: TRBD1
V: TRBV7-6
J: TRBJ1-1
DNA: TGTGCCAGCAGCGTGCGACAGGGCACTGAAGCTTTCTTT
CDR3: CASSVRQGTEAFF

size: -
D: -
V: TRBV7-9
J: TRBJ2-7
DNA: TGTGCCAGCAGCTTAGAACAGGGCTACGAGCAGTACTTC
CDR3: CASSLEQGYEQYF

size: few
D: -
V: TRBV25-1
J: TRBJ2-3
DNA: TGTGCCAGCAGTGATCGGTCTAGCGGCACAGATACGCAGTATTTT
CDR3: CASSDRSSGTDTQYF

size: few
D: -
V: TRBV6-5
J: TRBJ1-2
DNA: TGTGCCAGCAGTTACTCGAACGGGAATGGCTACACCTTC
CDR3: CASSYSNGNGYTF

size: -
D: TRBD2
V: TRBV7-8
J: TRBJ2-7
DNA: TGTGCCAGCAGCCCGGTCATATACGGGACTAGCGGGGCCCACGAGCAGTACTTC
CDR3: CASSPVIYGTSGAHEQYF

size: -
D: -
V: TRBV6-5
J: TRBJ1-1
DNA: TGTGCCAGCAGTTACTTGCCGCCCGGGAACACTGAAGCTTTCTTT
CDR3: CASSYLPPGNTEAFF

size: -
D: -
V: TRBV7-9
J: TRBJ2-7
DNA: TGTGCCAGCAGCTTAGATCCGACAGGGGGACTAGGCGAGCAGTACTTC
CDR3: CASSLDPTGGLGEQYF

size: few
D: TRBD1
V: TRBV3-1/TRBV3-2
J: TRBJ2-7
DNA: TGTGCCAGCAGCCGAACACGGACAGGGCGCTCCTACGAGCAGTACTTC
CDR3: CASSRTRTGRSYEQYF

size: few
D: -
V: TRBV18
J: TRBJ2-7
DNA: TGTGCCAGCTCACGAACAGGGAACGAGCAGTACTTC
CDR3: CASSRTGNEQYF

size: -
D: TRBD2
V: TRBV12-5
J: TRBJ2-3
DNA: TGTGCTAGTGGCCAAGGGGGACTAGCAACAGATACGCAGTATTTT
CDR3: CASGQGGLATDTQYF

size: -
D: -
V: TRBV6-5
J: TRBJ1-6
DNA: TGTGCCAGCAGACTACAGGGACGTTCACCCCTCCACTTT
CDR3: CASRLQGRSPLHF

size: -
D: TRBD2
V: TRBV28
J: TRBJ2-1
DNA: TGTGCCAGCAGTTTGCCCTTTCAGTCTAGCGGGGGGCGAAGTTACAATGAGCAGTTCTTC
CDR3: CASSLPFQSSGGRSYNEQFF

size: -
D: TRBD1
V: TRBV11-1
J: TRBJ2-3
DNA: TGTGCCAGCAGCTTAGGGACAGGGGGCGTACGGACGGGGCAGTATTTT
CDR3: CASSLGTGGVRTGQYF

size: -
D: -
V: TRBV7-8
J: TRBJ2-7
DNA: TGTGCCAGCAGCTCCCCCGTCCGGGGCGGGGGCTGGTACGAGCAGTACTTC
CDR3: CASSSPVRGGGWYEQYF

size: many
D: -
V: TRBV13
J: TRBJ1-3
DNA: TGTGCCAGCAGCTTAGGTGGGTCTCCATCCGCGGACACCATATATTTT
CDR3: CASSLGGSPSADTIYF

size: -
D: TRBD2
V: TRBV28
J: TRBJ2-5
DNA: TGTGCCAGTCGGACTAGCGGACCTCAAGAGACCCAGTACTTC
CDR3: CASRTSGPQETQYF

size: -
D: -
V: TRBV12-5
J: TRBJ1-1
DNA: TGTGCTAGTGCCTTGGGGGGGTTAACGAACACTGAAGCTTTCTTT
CDR3: CASALGGLTNTEAFF

size: -
D: TRBD1
V: TRBV18
J: TRBJ1-4
DNA: TGTGCCAGCTCACGGACAGGGGGCGAAGAAAAACTGTTTTTT
CDR3: CASSRTGGEEKLFF

size: -
D: TRBD1
V: TRBV5-1
J: TRBJ1-3
DNA: TGCGCCAGCAGCTCAATGGACAGGATCTCTGGAAACACCATATATTTT
CDR3: CASSSMDRISGNTIYF

size: -
D: TRBD1
V: TRBV11-3
J: TRBJ2-2
DNA: TGTGCCAGCAGCTTAGGGGACAGGGGGACCGGGGAGCTGTTTTTT
CDR3: CASSLGDRGTGELFF

size: few
D: -
V: TRBV7-9
J: TRBJ1-2
DNA: TGTGCCAGCAGCTTAGCTACAGAGGGTGGCTACACCTTC
CDR3: CASSLATEGGYTF

size: -
D: -
V: TRBV18
J: TRBJ2-7
DNA: TGTGCCAGCTCACCACTTGCCAGCTACGAGCAGTACTTC
CDR3: CASSPLASYEQYF

size: -
D: -
V: TRBV5-4
J: TRBJ1-1
DNA: TGTGCCAGCAGTGGACAGTCGAACACTGAAGCTTTCTTT
CDR3: CASSGQSNTEAFF

size: -
D: -
V: TRBV18
J: TRBJ1-1
DNA: TGTGCCAGCTCCCAACAAACGAACACTGAAGCTTTCTTT
CDR3: CASSQQTNTEAFF